This TCR beta chain was profiled in a study of cytomegalovirus exposure and HLA in healthy donors. PCR was performed using 60 Vbeta and 13 Jbeta primers. Sequencing used immunoSEQ multiplex PCR; TCRdb keeps in-frame clones, though not all of them. This sample has about 180,000 clones, with 77% found just once. Sequenced sample: PBMCs. This receptor was identified in a man aged 18 to 29 in good health and CMV-seronegative.

The CDR3 coding sequence is TGTGCCAGCAGCTCAGGCACGGGAGAGGATTACAATGAGCAGTTCTTC. Translating it yields CASSSGTGEDYNEQFF. The gene calls are TRBV11-3 and TRBJ2-1; D is perhaps TRBD2 (6 bases). Germline CDR1 is SGHNT and CDR2 is YENEEA. V was pared by 4 bases and J by 4 bases, with 17 bases between. The CDR3 contains 16 residues.